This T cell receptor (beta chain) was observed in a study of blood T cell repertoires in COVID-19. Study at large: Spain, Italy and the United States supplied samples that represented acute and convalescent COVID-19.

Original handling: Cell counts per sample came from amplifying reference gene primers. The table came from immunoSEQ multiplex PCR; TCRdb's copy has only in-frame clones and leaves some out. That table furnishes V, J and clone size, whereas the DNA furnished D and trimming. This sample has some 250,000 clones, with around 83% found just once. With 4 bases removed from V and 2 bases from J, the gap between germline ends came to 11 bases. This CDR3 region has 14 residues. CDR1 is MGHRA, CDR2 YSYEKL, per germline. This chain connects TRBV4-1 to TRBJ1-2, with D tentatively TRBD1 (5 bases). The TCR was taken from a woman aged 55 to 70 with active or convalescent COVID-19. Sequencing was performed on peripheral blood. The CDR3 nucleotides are TGCGCCAGCAGCCCGACAGCGTTGAACTATGGCTACACCTTC. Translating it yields CASSPTALNYGYTF.